Sequencing of this T cell receptor beta chain was carried out in a study of blood T cell repertoires in COVID-19. Study at large: COVID-19 samples collected from the United States, Italy and Spain covered acute and convalescent phases. PBMCs, B-cell-depleted T cells, or T cells provided the cDNA or gDNA that made up the material.

The V gene lost 3 bases and the J gene lost 2 bases, with 8 bases spanning the gap. The CDR3 sequence is 13 residues long. Looked up from germline, CDR1 is SGHRS and CDR2 is YFSETQ. This table comes from immunoSEQ multiplex PCR, and its TCRdb copy is limited to in-frame clones, with some not included. The repertoire consists of fewer than 200,000 clones, with approximately 87% occurring once and the leading ten covering nearly 2.5%. The TCR originated in a man aged 35-49 years with active or convalescent COVID-19. Source material: peripheral blood. The chain employs TRBV5-1 and TRBJ1-2; weak D call: TRBD1 (6 bases). The CDR3 DNA reads TGCGCCAGCAGCTGGACAGAGAACTATGGCTACACCTTC. Translation gives CASSWTENYGYTF.